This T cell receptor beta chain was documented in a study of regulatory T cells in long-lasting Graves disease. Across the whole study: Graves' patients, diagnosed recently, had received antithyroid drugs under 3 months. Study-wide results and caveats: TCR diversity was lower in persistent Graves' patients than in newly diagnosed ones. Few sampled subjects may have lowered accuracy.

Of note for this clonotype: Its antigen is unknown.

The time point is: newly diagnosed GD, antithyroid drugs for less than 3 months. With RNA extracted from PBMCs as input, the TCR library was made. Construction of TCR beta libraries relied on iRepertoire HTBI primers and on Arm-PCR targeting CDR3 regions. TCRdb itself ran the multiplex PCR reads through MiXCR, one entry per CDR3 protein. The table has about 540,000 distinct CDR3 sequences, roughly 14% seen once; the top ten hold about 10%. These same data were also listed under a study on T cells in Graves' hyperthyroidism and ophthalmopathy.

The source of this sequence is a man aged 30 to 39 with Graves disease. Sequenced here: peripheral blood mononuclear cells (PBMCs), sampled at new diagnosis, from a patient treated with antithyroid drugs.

The CDR3 bases are TGCGCCAGCAGCCCTTTACGGTTAGGACAGGGCTCCTACGAGCAGTACTTC. It specifies CASSPLRLGQGSYEQYF. The chain employs TRBV4-1 and TRBJ2-7, with TRBD1 identical over 8 bases. Germline CDR1 MGHRA, CDR2 YSYEKL. V lost 4 bases, J lost 0 bases, and 11 bases stayed unmatched. This CDR3 is 17 amino acids long.